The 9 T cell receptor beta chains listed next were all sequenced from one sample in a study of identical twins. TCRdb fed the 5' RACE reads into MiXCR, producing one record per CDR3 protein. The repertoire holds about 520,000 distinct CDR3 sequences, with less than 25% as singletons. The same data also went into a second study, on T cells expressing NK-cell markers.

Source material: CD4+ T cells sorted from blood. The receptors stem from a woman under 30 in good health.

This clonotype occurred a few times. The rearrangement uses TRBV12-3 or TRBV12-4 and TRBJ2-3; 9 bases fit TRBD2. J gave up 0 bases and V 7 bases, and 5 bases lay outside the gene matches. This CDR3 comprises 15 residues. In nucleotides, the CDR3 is TGTGCCAGCATTAGACTAGCGGCTAGCACAGATACGCAGTATTTT. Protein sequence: CASIRLAASTDTQYF.

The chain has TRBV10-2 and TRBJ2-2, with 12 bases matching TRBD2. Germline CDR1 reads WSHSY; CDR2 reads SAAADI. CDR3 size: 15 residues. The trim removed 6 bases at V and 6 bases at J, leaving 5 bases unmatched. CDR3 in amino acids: CASRASGRVSGELFF. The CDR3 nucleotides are TGCGCCAGCAGGGCTAGCGGGAGGGTGTCCGGGGAGCTGTTTTTT.

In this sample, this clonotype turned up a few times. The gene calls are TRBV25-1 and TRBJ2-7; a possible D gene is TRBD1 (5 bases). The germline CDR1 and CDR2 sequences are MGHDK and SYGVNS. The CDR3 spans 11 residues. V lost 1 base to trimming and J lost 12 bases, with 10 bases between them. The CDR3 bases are TGTGCCAGCAGTGAATCGAGCAGGGCGTACTTC. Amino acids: CASSESSRAYF.

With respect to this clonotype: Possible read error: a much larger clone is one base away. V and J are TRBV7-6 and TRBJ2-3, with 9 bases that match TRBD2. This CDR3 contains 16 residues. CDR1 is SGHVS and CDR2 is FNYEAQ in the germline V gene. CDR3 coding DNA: TGTGCCAGCACCCCCCGGGTAGCGGGGGCAACAGGTACGCAGTATTTT. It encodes CASTPRVAGATGTQYF. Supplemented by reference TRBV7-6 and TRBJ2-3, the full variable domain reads GAGVSQSPRYKVTKRGQDVALRCDPISGHVSLYWYRQALGQGPEFLTYFNYEAQQDKSGLPNDRFSAERPEGSISTLTIQRTEQRDSAMYRCASTPRVAGATGTQYFGPGTRLTVL.

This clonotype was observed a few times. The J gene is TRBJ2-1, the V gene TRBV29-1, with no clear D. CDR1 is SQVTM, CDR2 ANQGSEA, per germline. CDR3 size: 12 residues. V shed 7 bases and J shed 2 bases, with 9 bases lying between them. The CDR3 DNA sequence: TGCAGCGGCGGCGTACCCTACAATGAGCAGTTCTTC. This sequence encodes CSGGVPYNEQFF.

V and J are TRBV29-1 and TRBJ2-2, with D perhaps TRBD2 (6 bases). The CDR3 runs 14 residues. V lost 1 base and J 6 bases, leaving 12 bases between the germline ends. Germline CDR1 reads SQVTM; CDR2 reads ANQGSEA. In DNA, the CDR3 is TGCAGCGTTGAAGGGCTAGCGCGTGCCGGGGAGCTGTTTTTT. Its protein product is CSVEGLARAGELFF.

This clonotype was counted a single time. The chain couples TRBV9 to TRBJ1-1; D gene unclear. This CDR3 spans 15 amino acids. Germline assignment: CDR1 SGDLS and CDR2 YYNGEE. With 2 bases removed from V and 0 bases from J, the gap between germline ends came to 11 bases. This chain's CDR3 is CASSVRSTMNTEAFF. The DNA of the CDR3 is TGTGCCAGCAGCGTTAGGTCGACAATGAACACTGAAGCTTTCTTT.

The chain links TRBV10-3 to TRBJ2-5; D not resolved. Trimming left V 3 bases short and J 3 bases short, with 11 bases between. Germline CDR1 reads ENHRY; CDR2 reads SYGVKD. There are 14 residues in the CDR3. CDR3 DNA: TGTGCCATCAGTGACTGGACCCGGGAAGAGACCCAGTACTTC. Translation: CAISDWTREETQYF.

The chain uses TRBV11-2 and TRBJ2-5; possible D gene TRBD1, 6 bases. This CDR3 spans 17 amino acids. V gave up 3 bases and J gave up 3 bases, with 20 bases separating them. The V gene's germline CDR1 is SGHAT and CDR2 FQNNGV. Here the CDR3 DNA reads TGTGCCAGCAGCTTTCCCGGGCGCCAGGGGTGGGAAGAGACCCAGTACTTC. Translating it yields CASSFPGRQGWEETQYF. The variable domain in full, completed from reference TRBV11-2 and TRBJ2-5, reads EAGVAQSPRYKIIEKRQSVAFWCNPISGHATLYWYQQILGQGPKLLIQFQNNGVVDDSQLPKDRFSAERLKGVDSTLKIQPAKLEDSAVYLCASSFPGRQGWEETQYFGPGTRLLVL.